These T cell receptor beta chains were read from a single sample in a study of OX40 agonist ivuxolimab in advanced cancers. Repertoires were generated with immunoSEQ multiplex PCR, while TCRdb's copy carries only in-frame clones and drops some. In the table there are some 62,000 clones, roughly nine tenths of which are singletons. Material: CD4+ or CD8+ T cells sorted from blood, obtained in a trial of the OX40 agonist ivuxolimab. These receptors were taken from an adult with an advanced solid tumor such as melanoma, head and neck, liver or kidney cancer. Each CDR3 is given with its conserved first and last residue. The D gene is left open where the match is weak. For some rows the clone size is stated as once, few or many, or as a class when expanded; others skip it.

cdr3_nt cdr3_aa v_call clone_size d_call j_call
TGCAGTGCTAGCATGGGCTACGAGCAGTACTTC CSASMGYEQYF TRBV20-1 . . TRBJ2-7
TGTGCCAGCACACCCCCTTCAGAGGGTGAAAAACTGTTTTTT CASTPPSEGEKLFF TRBV6-1 . . TRBJ1-4
TGTGCCAGCAGCTTGGGACAGATAAGGGCGGGGAGCACAGATACGCAGTATTTT CASSLGQIRAGSTDTQYF TRBV5-4 . . TRBJ2-3
TGTGCCAGCAGCGTAACAGCGACGAACACTGAAGCTTTCTTT CASSVTATNTEAFF TRBV9 . . TRBJ1-1
TGCGCCAGCAGTGAGGCAGAGACCTATGGCTACACCTTC CASSEAETYGYTF TRBV10-1 . . TRBJ1-2
TGTGCCAGCAGCCCCCAGAACACTGAAGCTTTCTTT CASSPQNTEAFF TRBV7-8 . . TRBJ1-1
TGTGCCAGCAGTTTGTTCAGGGGGGAGACCCAGTACTTC CASSLFRGETQYF TRBV27 . TRBD1 TRBJ2-5
TGTGCCAGCAGTTCGCCGGGCCACGAGCAGTACTTC CASSSPGHEQYF TRBV28 . . TRBJ2-7
TGTGCCAGCAGTTACTCGACGGGGGGCCAGTACTTC CASSYSTGGQYF TRBV6-5 . TRBD2 TRBJ2-5
TGTGCCAGCAGCTTATATGAGACAGGGGTCCAGCCCCAGCATTTT CASSLYETGVQPQHF TRBV7-8 . TRBD1 TRBJ1-5
TGTGCCAGCAGCTTTCTTGGGGGGGGCCTGTCCGGTGAGCAGTTCTTC CASSFLGGGLSGEQFF TRBV11-2 . . TRBJ2-1
TGCGCCAGCAGCTTGTCGGGGGGGCCAGGACAAGAGACCCAGTACTTC CASSLSGGPGQETQYF TRBV5-1 . TRBD2 TRBJ2-5
TGTGCCAGCAGTTATACCCAGGGGGCTCGCGAAAAACTGTTTTTT CASSYTQGAREKLFF TRBV6-5 . TRBD1 TRBJ1-4
TGTGCCAGCAGGACAGGGTTGGGCTATGGCTACACCTTC CASRTGLGYGYTF TRBV5-4 . TRBD1 TRBJ1-2
TGCAGCGTTGCGGTGCCACCTGATACGCAGTATTTT CSVAVPPDTQYF TRBV29-1 . . TRBJ2-3
TGTGCCAGCTCCCCCGGGCCCATTCTCTATGGCTACACCTTC CASSPGPILYGYTF TRBV28 . . TRBJ1-2
TGTGCCAGCAGCCAGCAGCCGGACAGGGTCAGCACAGATACGCAGTATTTT CASSQQPDRVSTDTQYF TRBV7-9 . TRBD1 TRBJ2-3
TGTGCCAGCAGTGGTCCGCCCAGTAATGAAAAACTGTTTTTT CASSGPPSNEKLFF TRBV2 . . TRBJ1-4
TGCGCCAGCAGCTTTGACGGGGGCGAAGAGACCCAGTACTTC CASSFDGGEETQYF TRBV5-1 . . TRBJ2-5
TGCGCCAGCAGCCCCTCGCTGCCGGGAGAAGATACGCAGTATTTT CASSPSLPGEDTQYF TRBV5-1 . . TRBJ2-3
TGTGCCAGCAGTTTAGAAGGGGGGAGACAGGGGGTGAGAAACACCATATATTTT CASSLEGGRQGVRNTIYF TRBV27 . TRBD1 TRBJ1-3
TGTGCCAGCTCACCAGACGGGGGAAACTATGGCTACACCTTC CASSPDGGNYGYTF TRBV18 . . TRBJ1-2
TGTGCCAGTAGTGTCTCTAGCGGGAGGGCCCCCGATACGCAGTATTTT CASSVSSGRAPDTQYF TRBV19 . TRBD2 TRBJ2-3
TGTGCCAGCAGCGTAGTAGGGGGGAGCTACAATGAGCAGTTCTTC CASSVVGGSYNEQFF TRBV9 . . TRBJ2-1
TGTGCCAGCAGCGGACTAGCGGGAGGCCGCTACACAGATACGCAGTATTTT CASSGLAGGRYTDTQYF TRBV28 . TRBD2 TRBJ2-3
TGTGCCAGCAGCTCACAGTATGGCTACACCTTC CASSSQYGYTF TRBV4-2 . . TRBJ1-2
TGTGCCAGCAGCTTCTCAACCGGGACCCTCGACTTC CASSFSTGTLDF TRBV7-3 . . TRBJ2-7
TGTGCTAGTGGCATCGGGACGAAAGGCGTACTAGCCAAAAACATTCAGTACTTC CASGIGTKGVLAKNIQYF TRBV12-5 . . TRBJ2-4
TGTGCCAGCAGCCCTGGAGGCGGGAGGGGTCAGGAGACCCAGTACTTC CASSPGGGRGQETQYF TRBV5-4 . TRBD2 TRBJ2-5
TGTGCCAGTACGGACAGGGCGTACACTGAAGCTTTCTTT CASTDRAYTEAFF TRBV19 . TRBD1 TRBJ1-1
TGTGCCAGCAGTCCCCGACAGAGCACAGATACGCAGTATTTT CASSPRQSTDTQYF TRBV6-5 . . TRBJ2-3
TGTGCCAGCAGCCTGGCAGACGGCGATTCACCCCTCCACTTT CASSLADGDSPLHF TRBV11-2 once . TRBJ1-6
TGTGCCAGCACCGGACAGAATAATTCACCCCTCCACTTT CASTGQNNSPLHF TRBV6-5 . . TRBJ1-6
TGCGCCAGCAGCTTGGCCAGGACAGGGGGCAACGAGCAGTACTTC CASSLARTGGNEQYF TRBV5-1 . TRBD1 TRBJ2-7
TGTGCCAGCATCCCTAGGACAGCTTTAACGGAGACCCAGTACTTC CASIPRTALTETQYF TRBV6-1 . . TRBJ2-5
TGTGCCAGCAGTTACTCCATCTATGGGGACTACGAGCAGTACTTC CASSYSIYGDYEQYF TRBV6-5 . . TRBJ2-7
TGTGCCAGCAGCTTATATGAGGGCTCCTACAATGAGCAGTTCTTC CASSLYEGSYNEQFF TRBV7-6 . . TRBJ2-1
TGCGCCAGCAGCTTGATTGGGGGCCGGGCGAACACTGAAGCTTTCTTT CASSLIGGRANTEAFF TRBV5-1 . . TRBJ1-1
TGTGCCAGCCGTAAAAGGCAGAACACTGAAGCTTTCTTT CASRKRQNTEAFF TRBV19 . . TRBJ1-1
TGTGCCTGGAGACTAGCGGGGGGCGGGGACACCGGGGAGCTGTTTTTT CAWRLAGGGDTGELFF TRBV30 . TRBD2 TRBJ2-2
TGTGCCTGGAGTGTTACTTTCAATGAGCAGTTCTTC CAWSVTFNEQFF TRBV30 . . TRBJ2-1
TGTGCCAGCTCTCACGACGCAGGGCCCAACACCGGGGAGCTGTTTTTT CASSHDAGPNTGELFF TRBV18 . . TRBJ2-2
TGCAGTGCTAGGTTGCGACAGGAAGCTTTCTTT CSARLRQEAFF TRBV20-1 . . TRBJ1-1
TGTGCCAGCAGCTTAGTGCCGGGGACGGGAAACACCATATATTTT CASSLVPGTGNTIYF TRBV7-8 . . TRBJ1-3
TGTGCCAGCAGTTTGTATGGGCAAGAGACCCAGTACTTC CASSLYGQETQYF TRBV27 . . TRBJ2-5